This T cell receptor (beta chain) was captured in a study of T cell changes during pregnancy in multiple sclerosis. Profiling relied on immunoSEQ multiplex PCR, and the TCRdb table lists in-frame clones only, not all of them. The sample consists of 60,000 or so clones, about 90% of them appearing once. Looked up from germline, CDR1 is SNHLY and CDR2 is FYNNEI. The CDR3 contains 11 residues. With 6 bases removed from V and 5 bases from J, the gap between germline ends came to 4 bases. A single count supports this clone. This sequence was found in a female donor in good health, enrolled as a control in a pregnancy study. The V gene is TRBV2, the J gene TRBJ1-4, with unresolved D. Specimen: CD4+ T cells from peripheral blood mononuclear cells, collected after pregnancy. This CDR3 reads CASSVNEKLFF. For the CDR3, the DNA is TGTGCCAGCAGCGTGAATGAAAAACTGTTTTTT.